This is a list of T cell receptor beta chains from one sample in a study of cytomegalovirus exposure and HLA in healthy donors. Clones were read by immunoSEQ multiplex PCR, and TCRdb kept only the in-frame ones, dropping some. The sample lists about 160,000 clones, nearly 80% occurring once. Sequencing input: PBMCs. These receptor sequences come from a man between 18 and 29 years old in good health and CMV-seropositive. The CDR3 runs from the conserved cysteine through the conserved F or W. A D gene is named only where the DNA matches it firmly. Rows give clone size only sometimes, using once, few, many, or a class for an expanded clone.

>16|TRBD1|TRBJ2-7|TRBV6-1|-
CASSENPRQGIDEQYF
TGTGCCAGCAGTGAAAATCCCCGACAGGGTATCGACGAGCAGTACTTC
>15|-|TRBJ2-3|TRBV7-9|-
CASSLARGSTDTQYF
TGTGCCAGCAGCTTAGCTAGGGGAAGCACAGATACGCAGTATTTT
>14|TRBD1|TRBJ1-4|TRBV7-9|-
CASSFSTGTGKLFF
TGTGCCAGCAGCTTTTCGACAGGGACGGGAAAACTGTTTTTT
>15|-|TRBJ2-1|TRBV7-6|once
CASSLGGQYLNEQFF
TGTGCCAGCAGCTTAGGTGGCCAGTACCTCAATGAGCAGTTCTTC
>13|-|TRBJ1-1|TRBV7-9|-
CASSLDRNTEAFF
TGTGCCAGCAGCTTAGACAGGAACACTGAAGCTTTCTTT
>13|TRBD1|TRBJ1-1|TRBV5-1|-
CASSQGAGTEAFF
TGCGCCAGCAGCCAGGGGGCGGGCACTGAAGCTTTCTTT
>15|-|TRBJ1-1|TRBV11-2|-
CASSRSGQMNTEAFF
TGTGCCAGCAGCCGCTCCGGACAGATGAACACTGAAGCTTTCTTT
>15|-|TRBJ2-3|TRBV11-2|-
CASSLDSGITDTQYF
TGTGCCAGCAGCTTAGATTCGGGGATCACAGATACGCAGTATTTT
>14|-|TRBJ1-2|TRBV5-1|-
CASSTSSPGGGYTF
TGCGCCAGCAGCACTTCGAGTCCGGGTGGTGGCTACACCTTC
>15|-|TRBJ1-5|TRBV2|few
CASRWGPDLLQPQHF
TGTGCCAGCAGGTGGGGCCCGGACCTATTACAGCCCCAGCATTTT
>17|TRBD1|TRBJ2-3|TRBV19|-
CASSTPTGQGSTDTQYF
TGTGCCAGTAGTACCCCGACTGGACAGGGGAGCACAGATACGCAGTATTTT
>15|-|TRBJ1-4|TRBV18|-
CASSPLSSTNEKLFF
TGTGCCAGCTCACCACTGTCCTCAACTAATGAAAAACTGTTTTTT
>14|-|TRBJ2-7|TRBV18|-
CASSPLAGDREQYF
TGTGCCAGCTCACCACTGGCAGGGGACCGCGAGCAGTACTTC
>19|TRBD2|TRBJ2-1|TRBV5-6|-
CASSRTGGLAGGRGNEQFF
TGTGCCAGCAGCAGAACGGGGGGACTAGCGGGAGGGAGGGGCAATGAGCAGTTCTTC
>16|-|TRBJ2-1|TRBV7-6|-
CASSLYQAGTYNEQFF
TGTGCCAGCAGCTTATACCAAGCGGGTACCTACAATGAGCAGTTCTTC
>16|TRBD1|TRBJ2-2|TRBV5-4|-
CATMDRGRRNTGELFF
TGTGCCACAATGGACAGGGGGCGCAGAAACACCGGGGAGCTGTTTTTT
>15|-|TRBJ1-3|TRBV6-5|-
CASSRGGRSGNTIYF
TGTGCCAGCAGTCGAGGGGGTCGCTCGGGAAACACCATATATTTT
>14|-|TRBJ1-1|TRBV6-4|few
CASSERMGQTEAFF
TGTGCCAGCAGTGAGCGTATGGGGCAGACTGAAGCTTTCTTT
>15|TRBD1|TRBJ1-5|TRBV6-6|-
CASSSQGAFSQPQHF
TGTGCCAGCAGTTCCCAGGGGGCTTTCAGTCAGCCCCAGCATTTT
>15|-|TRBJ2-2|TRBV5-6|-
CASSPVGGETGELFF
TGTGCCAGCAGCCCGGTGGGGGGAGAGACCGGGGAGCTGTTTTTT
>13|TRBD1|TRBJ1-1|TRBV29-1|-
CSGRDSANTEAFF
TGCAGCGGGAGGGACAGTGCTAACACTGAAGCTTTCTTT
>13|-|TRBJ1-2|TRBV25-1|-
CASSETGNYGYTF
TGTGCCAGCAGCGAGACCGGGAACTATGGCTACACCTTC
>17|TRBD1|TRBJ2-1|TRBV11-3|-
CASSLVFGQGMWHEQFF
TGTGCCAGCAGCTTAGTTTTCGGACAGGGGATGTGGCATGAGCAGTTCTTC
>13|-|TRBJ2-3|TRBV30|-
CAWSVSGTDTQYF
TGTGCCTGGAGTGTGTCAGGCACAGATACGCAGTATTTT
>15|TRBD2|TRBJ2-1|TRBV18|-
CASSSGLAGSNEQFF
TGTGCCAGCTCATCGGGACTAGCGGGAAGCAATGAGCAGTTCTTC
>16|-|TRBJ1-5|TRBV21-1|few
CASSKERSNSNQPQHF
TGTGCCAGCAGCAAAGAGCGCAGTAATAGCAATCAGCCCCAGCATTTT
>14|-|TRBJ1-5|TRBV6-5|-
CASSYGGTGQPQHF
TGTGCCAGCAGTTATGGAGGGACGGGTCAGCCCCAGCATTTT
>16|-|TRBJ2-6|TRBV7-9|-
CASSWVGETGANVLTF
TGTGCCAGCAGCTGGGTGGGAGAAACTGGGGCCAACGTCCTGACTTTC
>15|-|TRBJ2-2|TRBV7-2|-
CASSLALLNAGELFF
TGTGCCAGCAGCTTAGCCTTACTAAACGCCGGGGAGCTGTTTTTT
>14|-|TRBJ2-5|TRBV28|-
CASSFSVLQETQYF
TGTGCCAGCAGTTTTTCAGTACTACAAGAGACCCAGTACTTC
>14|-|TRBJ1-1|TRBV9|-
CASSVATSPTEAFF
TGTGCCAGCAGCGTAGCTACGTCCCCCACTGAAGCTTTCTTT
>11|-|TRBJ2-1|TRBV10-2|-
CASSDLNEQFF
TGCGCCAGCAGTGACTTGAATGAGCAGTTCTTC
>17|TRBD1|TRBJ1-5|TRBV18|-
CASSPGQGGRSNQPQHF
TGTGCCAGCTCACCAGGACAGGGGGGTCGGAGCAATCAGCCCCAGCATTTT
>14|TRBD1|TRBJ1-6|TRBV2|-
CASNHDRGHSPLHF
TGTGCCAGCAACCATGACAGGGGGCATTCACCCCTCCACTTT
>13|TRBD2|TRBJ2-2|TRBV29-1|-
CSVMREGTGELFF
TGCAGCGTTATGAGGGAGGGTACCGGGGAGCTGTTTTTT
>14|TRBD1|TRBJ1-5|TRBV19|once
CASSIRGLYQPQHF
TGTGCCAGTAGTATCAGGGGGCTGTATCAGCCCCAGCATTTT
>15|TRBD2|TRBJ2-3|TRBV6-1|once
CAIQASGGAADTQYF
TGTGCCATCCAAGCTAGCGGGGGGGCGGCAGATACGCAGTATTTT
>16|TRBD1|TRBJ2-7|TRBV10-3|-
CATAGRMTGSRYEQYF
TGTGCCACCGCTGGCCGGATGACAGGGTCTAGGTACGAGCAGTACTTC
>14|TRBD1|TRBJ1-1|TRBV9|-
CASSPLTGGSEAFF
TGTGCCAGCAGCCCGCTAACAGGGGGTAGTGAAGCTTTCTTT
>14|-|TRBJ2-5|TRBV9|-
CASSVDGRWETQYF
TGTGCCAGCAGCGTAGATGGGAGGTGGGAGACCCAGTACTTC
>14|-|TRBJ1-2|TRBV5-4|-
CASSSPQGLLGYTF
TGTGCCAGCAGCTCCCCCCAGGGCCTGCTTGGCTACACCTTC
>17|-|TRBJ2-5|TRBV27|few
CASSQTTRQPGQETQYF
TGTGCCAGCAGCCAAACCACCAGACAGCCAGGCCAAGAGACCCAGTACTTC
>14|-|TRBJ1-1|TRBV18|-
CASSRRTGNGEAFF
TGTGCCAGCTCACGCCGAACCGGTAACGGTGAAGCTTTCTTT
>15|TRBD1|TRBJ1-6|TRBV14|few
CASSSGTGLGTPLHF
TGTGCCAGCAGTTCCGGGACAGGGTTAGGAACACCCCTCCACTTT
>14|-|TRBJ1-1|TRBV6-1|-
CASRVSGFGTEAFF
TGTGCCAGCAGGGTCTCGGGGTTTGGCACTGAAGCTTTCTTT
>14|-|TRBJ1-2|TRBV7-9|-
CASSLGRVAGGYTF
TGTGCCAGCAGCTTAGGGAGAGTTGCCGGGGGCTACACCTTC
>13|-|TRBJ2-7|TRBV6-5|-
CASSYSRSYEQYF
TGTGCCAGCAGTTACTCTAGGAGCTACGAGCAGTACTTC
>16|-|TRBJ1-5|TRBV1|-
CTSSQEGDRVNQPQHF
TGCACCAGCAGCCAAGAAGGGGACAGGGTAAATCAGCCCCAGCATTTT
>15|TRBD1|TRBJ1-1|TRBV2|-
CASSEVRGPGTEAFF
TGTGCCAGCAGTGAAGTCAGGGGGCCTGGCACTGAAGCTTTCTTT
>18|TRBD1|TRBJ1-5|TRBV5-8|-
CASSILRQGLREDQPQHF
TGTGCCAGCAGCATCCTTCGACAGGGGCTTAGGGAGGATCAGCCCCAGCATTTT
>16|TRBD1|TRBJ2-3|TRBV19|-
CASSSPTGGGTDTQYF
TGTGCCAGTAGTTCCCCGACAGGGGGGGGCACAGATACGCAGTATTTT